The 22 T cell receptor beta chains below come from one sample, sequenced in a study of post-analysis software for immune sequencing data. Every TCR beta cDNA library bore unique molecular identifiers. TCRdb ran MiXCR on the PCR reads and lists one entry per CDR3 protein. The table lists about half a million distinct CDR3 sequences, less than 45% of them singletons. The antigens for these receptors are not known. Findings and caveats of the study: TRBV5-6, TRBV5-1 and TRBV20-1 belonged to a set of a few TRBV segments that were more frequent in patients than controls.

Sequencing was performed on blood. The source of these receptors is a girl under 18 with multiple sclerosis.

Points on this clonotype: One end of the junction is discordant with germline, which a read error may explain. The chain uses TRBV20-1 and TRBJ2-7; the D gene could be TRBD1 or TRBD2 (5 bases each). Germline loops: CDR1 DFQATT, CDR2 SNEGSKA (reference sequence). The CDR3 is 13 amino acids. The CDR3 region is CCASRDVSYEQYF. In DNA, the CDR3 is TGCTGTGCTAGTAGGGACGTCTCCTACGAGCAGTACTTC.

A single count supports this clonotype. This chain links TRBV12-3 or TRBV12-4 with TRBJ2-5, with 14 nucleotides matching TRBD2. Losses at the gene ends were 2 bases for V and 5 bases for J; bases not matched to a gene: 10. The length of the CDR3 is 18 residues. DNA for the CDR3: TGTGCCAGCAGTTTACTGGCCGGGACTAGCGGGAGTCGGGAGACCCAGTACTTC. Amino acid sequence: CASSLLAGTSGSRETQYF.

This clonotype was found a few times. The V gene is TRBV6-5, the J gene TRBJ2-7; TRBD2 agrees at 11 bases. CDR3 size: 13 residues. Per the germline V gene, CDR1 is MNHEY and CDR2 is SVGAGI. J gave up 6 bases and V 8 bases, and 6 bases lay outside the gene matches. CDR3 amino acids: CASSKLAGGEQYF. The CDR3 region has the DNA TGTGCCAGCTCAAAGCTAGCGGGAGGCGAGCAGTACTTC.

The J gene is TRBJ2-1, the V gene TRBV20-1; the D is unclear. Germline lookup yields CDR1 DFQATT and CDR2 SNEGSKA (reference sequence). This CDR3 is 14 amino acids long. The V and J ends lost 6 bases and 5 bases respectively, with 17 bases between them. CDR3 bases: TGCAGTGCGCCCTTGGCGAAGAACCACAATGAGCAGTTCTTC. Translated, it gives CSAPLAKNHNEQFF.

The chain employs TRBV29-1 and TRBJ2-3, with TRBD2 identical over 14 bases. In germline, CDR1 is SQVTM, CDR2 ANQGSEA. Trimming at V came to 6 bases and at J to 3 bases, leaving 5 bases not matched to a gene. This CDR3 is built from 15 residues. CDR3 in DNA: TGCAGCGTAGGACTAGCGGGAGGTCGGACAGATACGCAGTATTTT. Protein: CSVGLAGGRTDTQYF.

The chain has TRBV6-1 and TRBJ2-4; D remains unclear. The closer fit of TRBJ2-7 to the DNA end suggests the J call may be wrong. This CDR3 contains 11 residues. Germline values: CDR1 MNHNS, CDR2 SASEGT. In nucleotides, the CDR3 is TGTGCCAGCAGTGAAGTTGTCGAGCAGTACTTC. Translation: CASSEVVEQYF.

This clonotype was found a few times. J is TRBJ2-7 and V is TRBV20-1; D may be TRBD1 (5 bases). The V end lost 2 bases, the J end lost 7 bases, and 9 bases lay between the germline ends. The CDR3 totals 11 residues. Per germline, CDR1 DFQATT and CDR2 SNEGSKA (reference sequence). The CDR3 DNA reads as TGCAGTGCTAGAATAGGGGTTGAGCAGTACTTC. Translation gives CSARIGVEQYF.

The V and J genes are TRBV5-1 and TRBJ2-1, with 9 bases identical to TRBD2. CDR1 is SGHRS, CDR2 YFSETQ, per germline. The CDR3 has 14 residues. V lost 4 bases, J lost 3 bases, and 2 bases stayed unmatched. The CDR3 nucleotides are TGCGCCAGCAGCGTAGCGGGAGACTACAATGAGCAGTTCTTC. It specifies CASSVAGDYNEQFF.

CDR3 protein: CSATPGQGRSEAFF. DNA for the CDR3: TGCAGTGCGACCCCGGGACAGGGTCGTTCTGAAGCTTTCTTT. The chain joins TRBV20-1 to TRBJ1-1, with 9 bases lining up with TRBD1. The ends lost 6 bases at V and 6 bases at J; junction bases unmatched: 11. The CDR3 runs to 14 residues. The germline CDR1 and CDR2 sequences are DFQATT and SNEGSKA (reference sequence).

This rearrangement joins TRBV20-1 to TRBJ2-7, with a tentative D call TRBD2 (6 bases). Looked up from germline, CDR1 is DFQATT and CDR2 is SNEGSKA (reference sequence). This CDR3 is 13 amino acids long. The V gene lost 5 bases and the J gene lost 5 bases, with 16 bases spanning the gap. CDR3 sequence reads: CSARTSRPHEQYF. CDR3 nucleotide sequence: TGCAGTGCTCGAACTAGCAGACCCCACGAGCAGTACTTC.

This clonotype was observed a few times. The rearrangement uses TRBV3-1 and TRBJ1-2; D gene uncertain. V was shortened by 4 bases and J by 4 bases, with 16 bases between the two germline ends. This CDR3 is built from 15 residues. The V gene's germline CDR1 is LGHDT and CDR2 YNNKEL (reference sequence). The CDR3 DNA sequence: TGTGCCAGCAGCCTTCAAGGTACCGGAGCCTATGGCTACACCTTC. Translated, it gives CASSLQGTGAYGYTF.

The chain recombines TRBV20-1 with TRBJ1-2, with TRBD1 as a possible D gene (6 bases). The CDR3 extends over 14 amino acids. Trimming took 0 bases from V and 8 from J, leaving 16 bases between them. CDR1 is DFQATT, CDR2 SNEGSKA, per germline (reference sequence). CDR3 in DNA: TGCAGTGCTAGAGAACCAGGGAGGGGGATCGGCTACACCTTC. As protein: CSAREPGRGIGYTF.

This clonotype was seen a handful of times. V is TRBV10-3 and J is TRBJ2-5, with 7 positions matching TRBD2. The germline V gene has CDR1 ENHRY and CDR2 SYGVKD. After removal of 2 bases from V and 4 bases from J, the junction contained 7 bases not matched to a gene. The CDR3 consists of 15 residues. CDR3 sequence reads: CAISEGGGRGETQYF. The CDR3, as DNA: TGTGCCATCAGTGAGGGGGGAGGGCGCGGAGAGACCCAGTACTTC.

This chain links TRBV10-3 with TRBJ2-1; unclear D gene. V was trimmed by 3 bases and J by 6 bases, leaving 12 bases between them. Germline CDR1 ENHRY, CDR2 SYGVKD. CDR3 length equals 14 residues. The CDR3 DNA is TGTGCCATCAGTGATTCACTCTCTTCCAATGAGCAGTTCTTC. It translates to CAISDSLSSNEQFF.

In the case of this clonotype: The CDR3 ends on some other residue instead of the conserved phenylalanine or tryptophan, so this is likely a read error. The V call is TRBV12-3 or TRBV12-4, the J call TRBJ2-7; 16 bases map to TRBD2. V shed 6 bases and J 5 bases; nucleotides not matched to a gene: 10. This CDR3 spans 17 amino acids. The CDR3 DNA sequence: TGTGCCAGCAGCTCTGGGACTAGCGGGAGGGCCTGGGACGAGCAGTACTTA. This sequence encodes CASSSGTSGRAWDEQYL.

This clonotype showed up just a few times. CDR3 sequence (DNA): TGTGCCAGCAGTTACCCGGAGGGTGAGCAGTTCTTC. Protein product: CASSYPEGEQFF. J is TRBJ2-1 and V is TRBV6-5, with D maybe TRBD2 (6 bases). V dropped 2 bases and J dropped 9 bases, with 8 bases sitting between them. The CDR3 sequence is 12 residues long. Germline CDR1 and CDR2: MNHEY and SVGAGI.

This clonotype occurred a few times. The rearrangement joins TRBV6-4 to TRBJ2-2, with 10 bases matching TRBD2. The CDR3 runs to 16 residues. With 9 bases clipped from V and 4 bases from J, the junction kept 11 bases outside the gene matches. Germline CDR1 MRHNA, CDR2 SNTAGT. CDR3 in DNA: TGTGCCAGTAAAGAACCTAGCGGGGGTATCACCGGGGAGCTGTTTTTT. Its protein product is CASKEPSGGITGELFF.

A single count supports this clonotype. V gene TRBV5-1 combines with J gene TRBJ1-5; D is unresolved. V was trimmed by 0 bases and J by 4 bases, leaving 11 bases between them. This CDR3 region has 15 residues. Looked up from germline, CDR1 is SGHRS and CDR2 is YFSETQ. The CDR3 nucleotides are TGCGCCAGCAGCTTGGACGCAGGCCATAATCAGCCCCAGCATTTT. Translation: CASSLDAGHNQPQHF.

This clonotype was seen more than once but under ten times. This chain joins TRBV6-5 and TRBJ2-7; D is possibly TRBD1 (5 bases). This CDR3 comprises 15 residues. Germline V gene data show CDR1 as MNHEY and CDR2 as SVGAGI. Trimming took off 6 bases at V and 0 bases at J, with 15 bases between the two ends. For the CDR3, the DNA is TGTGCCAGCAGCCCGACAGATAGATTCTCCTACGAGCAGTACTTC. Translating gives CASSPTDRFSYEQYF.

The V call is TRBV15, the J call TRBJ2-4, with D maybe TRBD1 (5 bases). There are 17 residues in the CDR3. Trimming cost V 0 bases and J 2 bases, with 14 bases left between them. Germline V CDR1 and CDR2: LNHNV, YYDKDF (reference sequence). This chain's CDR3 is CATSRELRDSTKNIQYF. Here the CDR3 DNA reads TGTGCCACCAGCAGAGAACTACGCGACAGCACCAAAAACATTCAGTACTTC.

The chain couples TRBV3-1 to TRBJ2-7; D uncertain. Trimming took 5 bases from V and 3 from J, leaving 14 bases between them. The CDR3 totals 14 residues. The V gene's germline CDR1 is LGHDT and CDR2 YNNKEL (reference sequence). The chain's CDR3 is CASSATNDGYEQYF. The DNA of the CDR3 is TGTGCCAGCAGCGCCACAAATGACGGCTACGAGCAGTACTTC.

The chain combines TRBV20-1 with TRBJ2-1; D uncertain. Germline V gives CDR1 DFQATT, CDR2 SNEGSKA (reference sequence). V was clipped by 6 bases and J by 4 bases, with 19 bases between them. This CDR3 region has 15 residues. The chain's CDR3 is CSATPTMGYYNEQFF. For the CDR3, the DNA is TGCAGTGCGACCCCGACAATGGGCTATTACAATGAGCAGTTCTTC.